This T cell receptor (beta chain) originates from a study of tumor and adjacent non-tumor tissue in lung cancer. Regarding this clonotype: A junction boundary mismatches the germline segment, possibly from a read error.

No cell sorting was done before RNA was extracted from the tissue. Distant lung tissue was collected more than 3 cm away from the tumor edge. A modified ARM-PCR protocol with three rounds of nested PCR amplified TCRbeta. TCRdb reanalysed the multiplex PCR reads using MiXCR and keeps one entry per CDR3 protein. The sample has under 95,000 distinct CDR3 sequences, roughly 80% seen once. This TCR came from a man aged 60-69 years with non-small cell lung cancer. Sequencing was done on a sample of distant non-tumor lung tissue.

CDR3 in amino acids: CVSSYLQGRNQPQHF. The CDR3 nucleotides are TGTGTCAGCAGCTACCTACAGGGGAGGAATCAGCCCCAGCATTTT. The chain uses TRBV6-5 and TRBJ1-5; 7 nucleotides align to TRBD1. The germline gives CDR1 MNHEY, CDR2 SVGAGI. This CDR3 contains 15 residues.